This T cell receptor beta chain was identified in a study of T-cell memory formation after mild COVID-19. Looking at the study overall: TCR clusters were mostly confined to one donor each.

About this clonotype itself: Its antigen is not identified.

Constant-segment primers and 5'RACE yielded cDNA libraries for TCR alpha and TCR beta, each carrying sample barcodes and UMIs. TCRdb analysed the 5' RACE reads with MiXCR anew, one entry per CDR3 protein. The data show 500,000 to 600,000 distinct CDR3 sequences, approximately 19% seen once. Study-level points and caveats: The study detected some responding clones in pre-infection memory, suggesting cross-reactive memory joined. Whereas later expanders leaned CD4+, clones contracting day 15 to 85 showed a balanced CD4/CD8 makeup.

Germline-derived CDR1 and CDR2 are SGHVS and FNYEAQ. V lost 5 bases to trimming and J lost 0 bases; unmatched junction nucleotides: 7. There are 16 residues in the CDR3. The chain joins TRBV7-6 to TRBJ1-3; 7 bases match TRBD1. This clonotype was sampled from an adult woman who had mild COVID-19 (a few samples of this study predate the infection). Cell type and time point are not known. Sample: PBMCs or a T cell subset sorted from them (not recorded which). CDR3 nucleotides: TGTGCCAGCAGCCCTAGACAGGGTCTCTCTGGAAACACCATATATTTT. Its protein is CASSPRQGLSGNTIYF.